This T cell receptor (beta chain) was sequenced for a study of shared clonotypes between healthy human individuals. Germline CDR1 and CDR2: GTSNPN and SVGIG (reference sequence). There are 13 residues in the CDR3. Trimming cost V 1 base and J 4 bases, with 8 bases left between them. TCRdb's table, derived via immunoSEQ multiplex PCR, lists solely in-frame clones and lacks some. The sample shows millions of clones, over 85% of them seen only once. The source material was naive CD4+ T cells sorted from blood. Subset defined: CD45RA+ positively selected. This receptor was taken from a man younger than 35 in good health. The rearrangement uses TRBV30 and TRBJ1-3; no firm D call. Here the CDR3 reads CAWSGQWGNTIYF. CDR3 in DNA: TGTGCCTGGAGTGGCCAATGGGGAAACACCATATATTTT.